The 8 T cell receptor beta chains below were found in one sample sequenced in a study of T cells in women clearing cervical HPV infection. Profiling relied on immunoSEQ multiplex PCR, and the TCRdb table lists in-frame clones only, not all of them. The record lists some 26,000 clones, of which the ten most abundant hold around 4%. The material sequenced was blood buffy coat. These receptors originate from a woman aged 18 to 69 with a cervical HPV16 infection that either progressed to CIN3+ or cleared (not recorded which).

About this clone: Compared with germline, one end of the junction differs, possibly owing to a read error. The sequence runs out 3 residues before the end of the CDR3; the remainder is reconstructed from the germline J gene. The rearrangement links TRBV4-2 to TRBJ2-7, with 7 bases identical to TRBD1. The germline V gene encodes CDR1 LGHNA and CDR2 YNFKEQ. The CDR3 extends over 16 amino acids. The covered CDR3 bases are TGCGCCAGCAGCCAAGAAATCGGGACAGTGCCCTACGAG. It codes for CASSQEIGTVPYE. The full CDR3 reads CASSQEIGTVPYEQYF.

Remarks on this clone: Read data end 3 residues before the CDR3 end; the end is taken from the germline J gene. V is TRBV5-1 and J is TRBJ2-2; maybe TRBD1 (6 bases). The length of the CDR3 is 14 residues. Germline assignment: CDR1 SGHRS and CDR2 YFSETQ. The CDR3: CASSLEGDNSPLFF. Incomplete CDR3 DNA: TGCGCCAGCAGCTTGGAGGGGGATAATTCACCG. The variable domain in full, with the rest retrieved from reference TRBV5-1 and TRBJ2-2, is KAGVTQTPRYLIKTRGQQVTLSCSPISGHRSVSWYQQTPGQGLQFLFEYFSETQRNKGNFPGRFSGRQFSNSRSEMNVSTLELGDSALYLCASSLEGDNSPLFFGEGSRLTVL.

Remarks on this clone: Coverage ceases 3 residues before the CDR3 finishes, and the germline J gene fills in the end. The chain recombines TRBV4-1 with TRBJ1-3; D remains unclear. This CDR3 region has 15 residues. Per the germline V gene, CDR1 is MGHRA and CDR2 is YSYEKL. V was pared by 1 base and J by 1 base, with 8 bases between. The CDR3 DNA, read in part, is TGCGCCAGCAGCCAAGGGCATGATTCTGGAAACACC. This codes for CASSQGHDSGNT. The complete CDR3 protein is CASSQGHDSGNTIYF.

On this clone: Read data end 3 residues before the CDR3 end; the end is taken from the germline J gene. The V gene is TRBV2, the J gene TRBJ1-1, with D possibly TRBD1 on 5 matching bases. Trimming removed 6 bases from V and 5 bases from J, with 10 bases in between. The germline V gene encodes CDR1 SNHLY and CDR2 FYNNEI. The CDR3 totals 12 residues. The CDR3 region is CASRVGQTEAFF. The sequenced CDR3 bases are TGTGCCAGCAGGGTGGGGCAGACTGAA.

Note on this clone: The sequenced fragment ends 3 residues before the CDR3 boundary, so the rest is inferred from the germline J gene. The chain has TRBV20-1 and TRBJ2-5; 7 nucleotides align to TRBD1. Germline CDR1 reads DFQATT; CDR2 reads SNEGSKA (reference sequence). This CDR3 is 14 amino acids long. Trimming at V came to 4 bases and at J to 5 bases, leaving 10 bases not matched to a gene. The CDR3 is CSATQGPERETQYF. Incomplete CDR3 DNA: TGCAGTGCTACACAGGGGCCGGAAAGGGAGACC.

Details on this clone: The CDR3 extends 3 residues past the end of the read, so its final part is completed from the germline J gene. This chain connects TRBV2 to TRBJ2-2; tentatively, D is TRBD1 (5 bases). Germline assignment: CDR1 SNHLY and CDR2 FYNNEI. Between the trimmed V and J ends, which lost 2 bases and 2 bases, there was a span of 12 bases. The CDR3 length is 16 residues. The DNA read from the CDR3 is TGTGCCAGCAGTGAATGGGGTGGACAAAACACCGGGGAG. Protein sequence: CASSEWGGQNTGE. The whole CDR3 protein reads CASSEWGGQNTGELFF.

Notes on this clone: The sequence runs out 3 residues before the end of the CDR3; the remainder is reconstructed from the germline J gene. The chain is built from TRBV20-1 and TRBJ1-1, with D unresolved. The V gene lost 6 bases and the J gene lost 1 base, with 12 bases spanning the gap. Germline CDR1 is DFQATT and CDR2 is SNEGSKA (reference sequence). The CDR3 contains 13 residues. CDR3: CSALRTGNTEAFF. Incomplete CDR3 DNA: TGCAGTGCGCTCCGGACTGGGAACACTGAA.

Details on this clone: The CDR3 end lies 3 residues beyond the end of the read and is filled in from the germline J gene. The chain couples TRBV12-3 or TRBV12-4 to TRBJ1-1; D might be TRBD1 (5 bases). V was trimmed by 6 bases and J by 6 bases, leaving 17 bases between them. This CDR3 region has 14 residues. The covered CDR3 bases are TGTGCCAGCAGCATCACGGGGGATTATCCTGAA. Its protein product is CASSITGDYPE. The full-length CDR3 reads as CASSITGDYPEAFF.